A single sample gave rise to the 9 T cell receptor beta chains below, sequenced in a study of shared clonotypes between healthy human individuals (dated by TCRdb to the early 2020s). Library preparation employed the immunoSEQ multiplex PCR assay. Sourced from immuneACCESS, this table was stored by TCRdb with only in-frame sequences that have V and J called. A share of the clones is absent; for the studies checked, an unresolved V gene accounts for under half, and the remainder has no known explanation. This sample comprises some 360,000 clones, roughly 70% of them detected only once. The ten largest make up under 11% of the sample. Sequencing was performed on memory CD4+ T cells sorted from blood. The sample's cell subset or site label, in plain terms: CD45RA-negative fraction. The origin of the receptors is a young man in good health.

This clone was seen only once. The chain uses TRBV11-2 and TRBJ2-1; 8 bases are a match to TRBD2. V lost 5 bases and J lost 6; bases outside the gene matches: 9. The CDR3 runs to 15 residues. Germline CDR1 is SGHAT and CDR2 is FQNNGV. The CDR3 DNA is TGTGCCAGCAGCCCCCGCCCAGCGGGAGTCAATGAGCAGTTCTTC. Its protein is CASSPRPAGVNEQFF. Full variable domain (outside the CDR3, taken from reference TRBV11-2 and TRBJ2-1): EAGVAQSPRYKIIEKRQSVAFWCNPISGHATLYWYQQILGQGPKLLIQFQNNGVVDDSQLPKDRFSAERLKGVDSTLKIQPAKLEDSAVYLCASSPRPAGVNEQFFGPGTRLTVL.

This clone was seen more than once but under ten times. The chain combines TRBV7-2 with TRBJ2-7; D is ambiguous. The V end was cut by 5 bases, the J end by 5 bases, with 16 bases between. CDR3 length: 14 amino acids. Per the germline V gene, CDR1 is SGHTA and CDR2 is FQGNSA. DNA for the CDR3: TGTGCCAGCAGCCCCCAGTTTCAATTTGACGAGCAGTACTTC. It specifies CASSPQFQFDEQYF.

In its sample, this clone was seen a few times. This chain joins TRBV2 and TRBJ2-7; 9 bases match TRBD2. Germline V gives CDR1 SNHLY, CDR2 FYNNEI. The CDR3 has 16 amino acids. Trimming at V came to 4 bases and at J to 5 bases, leaving 12 bases not matched to a gene. The CDR3 protein is CASSGSGSRLGDEQYF. CDR3 in DNA: TGTGCCAGCAGTGGTAGCGGGAGCCGTTTAGGAGACGAGCAGTACTTC.

V usage is TRBV27 and J usage is TRBJ2-7; no definite D call. This CDR3 has 15 residues. Germline values: CDR1 MNHEY, CDR2 SMNVEV (reference sequence). Trimming stripped 5 bases from V and 2 bases from J, with 16 bases between. The CDR3 nucleotides are TGTGCCAGCAGTATTCTCGTACAACCTACCTACGAGCAGTACTTC. The encoded protein is CASSILVQPTYEQYF.

J is TRBJ1-2 and V is TRBV2; 9 bases align to TRBD1. With 5 bases clipped from V and 9 bases from J, the junction kept 4 bases outside the gene matches. Germline loops: CDR1 SNHLY, CDR2 FYNNEI. The CDR3 extends over 12 amino acids. Written as DNA, the CDR3 is TGTGCCAGCAGTCTGGGACAGGGACGCTACACCTTC. This codes for CASSLGQGRYTF.

The V and J genes are TRBV4-2 and TRBJ2-6; 10 nucleotides agree with TRBD2. V was clipped by 2 bases and J by 0 bases; unmatched bases: 4. This CDR3 has 18 residues. Germline V CDR1 and CDR2: LGHNA, YNFKEQ. The CDR3 DNA is TGTGCCAGCAGCCAAAGGGTAGCGGGAGGCTCTGGGGCCAACGTCCTGACTTTC. This gives the protein CASSQRVAGGSGANVLTF.

The chain joins TRBV5-6 to TRBJ2-5; 11 bases agree with TRBD1. V gave up 4 bases and J gave up 5 bases; unmatched junction bases: 4. Germline CDR1 is SGHDT and CDR2 is YYEEEE. The CDR3 consists of 14 residues. CDR3 sequence: CASSRDRGSETQYF. The DNA for the CDR3 is TGTGCCAGCAGCCGGGACAGGGGGTCGGAGACCCAGTACTTC. Based on the CDR3 plus reference TRBV5-6 and TRBJ2-5, the full variable domain is DAGVTQSPTHLIKTRGQQVTLRCSPKSGHDTVSWYQQALGQGPQFIFQYYEEEERQRGNFPDRFSGHQFPNYSSELNVNALLLGDSALYLCASSRDRGSETQYFGPGTRLLVL.

The chain carries TRBV2 and TRBJ2-1; tentatively, D is TRBD1 (5 bases). Germline CDR1 reads SNHLY; CDR2 reads FYNNEI. The CDR3 has 12 amino acids. Trimming shortened V by 6 bases and J by 7 bases, and 10 bases separated the two germline ends. The CDR3: CASRERGNEQFF. CDR3 bases: TGTGCCAGCAGGGAAAGGGGTAATGAGCAGTTCTTC.

The rearrangement uses TRBV5-4 and TRBJ1-2; D is uncertain. Germline CDR1 is SGHNT and CDR2 is YYREEE (reference sequence). CDR3 length equals 13 residues. Trimming cost V 4 bases and J 3 bases, with 10 bases left between them. DNA for the CDR3: TGTGCCAGCAGCAGGGATTACGACTATGGCTACACCTTC. This encodes CASSRDYDYGYTF.